The clone carrying this T cell receptor beta chain was seen repeatedly, ten times or more. Its antigen is unidentified. These data come from a study of regulatory T cells in long-lasting Graves disease. Study-wide findings and caveats: With persistent disease, TRBV28, TRBJ1-2 and TRBJ2-5 were the favored segments. Limited samples may have lowered accuracy.

Assembly of TCR beta libraries relied on iRepertoire HTBI primers together with Arm-PCR of CDR3 regions. TCRdb re-analysed the multiplex PCR reads in MiXCR, keeping a single row per CDR3 protein. The sample lists fewer than 600,000 distinct CDR3 sequences; 20% to 25% were seen once. Regarding time point: persistent/refractory GD, antithyroid drugs over 5 years with positive TRAb. Isolated PBMC RNA provided the starting material for the TCR library. The V gene end was trimmed by 5 bases and the J gene end by 6 bases; junction bases not matched to a gene: 10. The germline gives CDR1 MDHEN, CDR2 SYDVKM. The CDR3 runs 14 residues.

This TCR came from a female donor with Graves disease. J is TRBJ2-7 and V is TRBV28, with TRBD2 matching over 7 bases. This specimen consisted of peripheral blood mononuclear cells (PBMCs), obtained when the disease was refractory, from a patient treated with antithyroid drugs. CDR3 residues: CASSPLGGSGEQYF. CDR3 DNA sequence: TGTGCCAGCAGTCCACTCGGGGGGTCCGGCGAGCAGTACTTC. The full variable domain, completed using reference TRBV28 and TRBJ2-7, is DVKVTQSSRYLVKRTGEKVFLECVQDMDHENMFWYRQDPGLGLRLIYFSYDVKMKEKGDIPEGYSVSREKKERFSLILESASTNQTSMYLCASSPLGGSGEQYFGPGTRLTVT.